The present T cell receptor beta chain was sequenced within a study of shared clonotypes between healthy human individuals. Study in general: A couple of women and a few men aged 18 to 49 served as donors. Study observations and caveats: Inspection by rarefaction showed sorted-subset sequencing to be incomplete despite large depth.

The authors' processing: Filtering of immunoSEQ junctional sequences could not match full-length read filtering. Sequenced by immunoSEQ multiplex PCR; TCRdb stores in-frame clones only, minus some. V, J and clone size were drawn from that table, and D and trimming were deduced from the DNA. Of under 1 million clones in the sample, 85% to 95% were seen once. Comments on this clone: Its matching antigen is unknown.

This CDR3 spans 14 amino acids. Trimming left V 5 bases short and J 0 bases short, with 8 bases between. Germline V gives CDR1 SGHVS, CDR2 FNYEAQ. Terminally differentiated effector memory CD45RA+ cells were excluded by CCR7 positive selection of CD45RO-negative cells. This sequence originates from a young man in good health. Material for sequencing was naive CD8+ T cells sorted from blood. The chain couples TRBV7-6 to TRBJ2-1; no clear D. The CDR3 reads CASSLTASYNEQFF. The CDR3 region has the DNA TGTGCCAGCAGCCTCACGGCCTCCTACAATGAGCAGTTCTTC. Looking up the rest from reference TRBV7-6 and TRBJ2-1 gives the full variable domain: GAGVSQSPRYKVTKRGQDVALRCDPISGHVSLYWYRQALGQGPEFLTYFNYEAQQDKSGLPNDRFSAERPEGSISTLTIQRTEQRDSAMYRCASSLTASYNEQFFGPGTRLTVL.